A single T cell receptor (beta chain) is shown here with its context. The antigen is undetermined. The germline CDR1 and CDR2 sequences are LGHNA and YSLEER. Trimming cost V 4 bases and J 5 bases, with 19 bases left between them. The CDR3 loop spans 16 amino acids. The data are from a study of T cell repertoires in cytomegalovirus infection. Study-wide background: CMV epitopes, recently identified HLA-C-restricted and well-studied HLA-B-restricted, were used.

One entry per CDR3 protein, called by TCRdb with MiXCR from the reads. There are about 920,000 distinct CDR3 sequences in the sample; approximately 33% occur only once, and roughly 13% lies in the top ten. Broader study findings: Public TCR beta family frequency separated CMV-and-HLA carriers, including in an independent cohort. HLA-C-restricted CMV-specific TCR beta clonotypes prevailed in the ex vivo response.

This TCR was sampled from a human donor in good health (CMV status not recorded). Some clones in this sample may be carry-over from other donors' samples. This chain connects TRBV4-3 to TRBJ2-3; possibly TRBD2 for D (6 bases). The sequencing used cultured CD8+ T cells from PBMCs, collected from culture after CMV antigen stimulation. CDR3 bases: TGCGCCAGCAGCCTTGAAGGGACCCCAGCGGGAGATACGCAGTATTTT. It translates to CASSLEGTPAGDTQYF.